This paragraph covers one T cell receptor (beta chain) sequence. The CDR3 is made up of 15 amino acids. The germline CDR1 and CDR2 sequences are LGHNA and YSLEER. J lost 9 bases, V lost 0 bases, and 9 bases had no gene match. This entry is derived from a study of blood T cell repertoires in COVID-19. On the study more broadly: Collection of acute and convalescent COVID-19 samples took place in the United States, Italy and Spain. PBMCs, B-cell-depleted T cells, or T cells were the source of the cDNA or gDNA that made up the material.

Authors' processing steps: Amplifying reference gene primers gave estimates of nucleated cell counts. The data were produced by immunoSEQ multiplex PCR, yet TCRdb's version contains in-frame clones alone and is incomplete. D and trimming come from the DNA, and the V and J calls and clone size come from that table. The sample has 25,000 to 30,000 clones; 85% to 90% are singletons. What was sequenced was peripheral blood. V is TRBV4-3 and J is TRBJ1-2, with 8 bases that match TRBD1. The source of this sequence is a man in his 70s with active COVID-19. CDR3 in amino acids: CASSQDRTGSDSYTF. The CDR3 DNA reads TGCGCCAGCAGCCAAGATCGGACAGGGTCGGACAGCTACACCTTC.